One sample yielded the 18 T cell receptor beta chains listed below, sequenced in a study of blood T cell repertoires in COVID-19. Method: immunoSEQ multiplex PCR; TCRdb's copy keeps in-frame clones and lacks some. The sample has 210,000 or so clones, roughly 80% seen once. The sample comprised peripheral blood. Receptors originate from a man aged 50 to 59 who had recovered from COVID-19.

This clone was counted between two and nine times. The chain couples TRBV5-4 to TRBJ1-5; a weak D match, TRBD1 (6 bases). The V end was cut by 0 bases, the J end by 4 bases, with 11 bases between. The length of the CDR3 is 15 residues. The V gene's germline CDR1 is SGHNT and CDR2 YYREEE (reference sequence). The CDR3 bases are TGTGCCAGCAGCTTGGATGGGGGCGGTAATCAGCCCCAGCATTTT. This gives the protein CASSLDGGGNQPQHF.

The chain is built from TRBV7-2 and TRBJ2-7, with D hard to call. The CDR3 sequence is 12 residues long. Germline lookup yields CDR1 SGHTA and CDR2 FQGNSA. Trimming removed 2 bases from V and 7 bases from J, with 9 bases in between. The CDR3 bases are TGTGCCAGCAGCTTACGATTCGGTGAGCAGTACTTC. Translating it yields CASSLRFGEQYF.

The chain has TRBV28 and TRBJ2-7; D possibly corresponds to TRBD1 (6 bases). CDR1 and CDR2 from the germline V gene are MDHEN and SYDVKM. V lost 8 bases and J 2 bases, leaving 19 bases between the germline ends. The CDR3 is made up of 15 amino acids. CDR3 sequence: CASATGWPKAYEQYF. CDR3 nucleotides: TGTGCCAGCGCAACAGGGTGGCCCAAAGCCTACGAGCAGTACTTC. The full variable domain, with the rest looked up from reference TRBV28 and TRBJ2-7, is DVKVTQSSRYLVKRTGEKVFLECVQDMDHENMFWYRQDPGLGLRLIYFSYDVKMKEKGDIPEGYSVSREKKERFSLILESASTNQTSMYLCASATGWPKAYEQYFGPGTRLTVT.

Turning to this clone: Mismatch with germline at one junction end may stem from a read error. The genes are TRBV3-1 (or the pseudogene TRBV3-2) and TRBJ2-1, with a possible D match to TRBD1 (5 bases). CDR3 length equals 11 residues. Germline V gives CDR1 LGHDT, CDR2 YNNKEL (reference sequence). CDR3 DNA: TGTGCCAGCAGCCAAGGTCCAATAGGGGTCTTC. It translates to CASSQGPIGVF.

Only a few counts were recorded for this clone. This rearrangement joins TRBV6-7 to TRBJ1-2, with 10 bases fitting TRBD1. TRBV6-7 is an open reading frame whose function is uncertain. Losses at the gene ends were 2 bases for V and 3 bases for J; bases not matched to a gene: 3. The CDR3 spans 15 residues. CDR3 coding DNA: TGTGCCAGCAGTTACCGGGACAGGGGAGACTATGGCTACACCTTC. Protein sequence: CASSYRDRGDYGYTF.

V usage is TRBV5-1 and J usage is TRBJ1-3; TRBD1 matches at 7 bases. The CDR3 contains 14 residues. Per germline, CDR1 SGHRS and CDR2 YFSETQ. V was pared by 5 bases and J by 3 bases, with 5 bases of the junction left unmatched. The CDR3 nucleotides are TGCGCCAGCAGAGAGTCAGGGGGTGGAAACACCATATATTTT. This translates into CASRESGGGNTIYF.

This clone was observed once. The genes are TRBV5-6 and TRBJ2-5, with 8 bases fitting TRBD2. CDR3 length: 16 amino acids. Germline CDR1 reads SGHDT; CDR2 reads YYEEEE. The ends lost 2 bases at V and 4 bases at J; junction bases unmatched: 10. DNA for the CDR3: TGTGCCAGCAGCTTTTTAGTCGGGAGGGTCCCAGAGACCCAGTACTTC. Protein product: CASSFLVGRVPETQYF.

The CDR3 DNA is TGTGCCAGCAGTTTCAGGACAGTAGAAAAACTGTTTTTT. Translating it yields CASSFRTVEKLFF. This chain uses TRBV12-3 or TRBV12-4 with TRBJ1-4, with a tentative D call TRBD1 (6 bases). V lost 3 bases to trimming and J lost 8 bases, with 10 bases between them. The CDR3 runs to 13 residues.

The chain couples TRBV5-1 to TRBJ1-2; no clear D. V was clipped by 5 bases and J by 3 bases, with 11 bases between them. Germline values: CDR1 SGHRS, CDR2 YFSETQ. The length of the CDR3 is 13 residues. The CDR3 loop reads CASRSPADYGYTF. The CDR3 DNA reads as TGCGCCAGCAGGTCCCCAGCGGACTATGGCTACACCTTC.

Comment on this clone: A much larger clone lies a single base off, so this may be a read error. The chain couples TRBV24-1 to TRBJ2-1, with 15 nucleotides matching TRBD2. The CDR3 contains 19 residues. Germline values: CDR1 KGHDR, CDR2 SFDVKD. The CDR3 bases are TGTGCCACCAATGATGAGGCTGGGACTAGCGGGAGGCGCTACAATGAGCAGTTCTTC. Translating gives CATNDEAGTSGRRYNEQFF.

The chain combines TRBV11-1 with TRBJ1-4, with TRBD1 as a possible D gene (5 bases). From germline, CDR1 is SGHAT and CDR2 FQDESV (reference sequence). CDR3 length: 15 residues. V lost 2 bases and J 0 bases, leaving 7 bases between the germline ends. The CDR3 region has the DNA TGTGCCAGCAGCTTACAAGGGGCAACTAATGAAAAACTGTTTTTT. Translation gives CASSLQGATNEKLFF.

This chain connects TRBV6-6 to TRBJ2-7; 8 bases agree with TRBD2. The CDR3 extends over 14 amino acids. V lost 0 bases and J lost 5; bases outside the gene matches: 3. Germline V gene sequence: CDR1 MNHNY, CDR2 SVGAGI (reference sequence). The CDR3 sequence is CASSYSTSGDEQYF. The CDR3, as DNA: TGTGCCAGCAGTTACTCTACTAGCGGTGACGAGCAGTACTTC.

The chain uses TRBV29-1 and TRBJ2-5; 9 nucleotides align to TRBD2. V lost 6 bases and J lost 2; bases outside the gene matches: 13. The CDR3 length is 16 residues. Germline CDR1 and CDR2: SQVTM and ANQGSEA. The CDR3 protein is CSVYPTGLAHQETQYF. As DNA, the CDR3 is TGCAGCGTCTATCCGACTGGACTAGCGCATCAAGAGACCCAGTACTTC. The full variable domain, with the rest looked up from reference TRBV29-1 and TRBJ2-5, is SAVISQKPSRDICQRGTSLTIQCQVDSQVTMMFWYRQQPGQSLTLIATANQGSEATYESGFVIDKFPISRPNLTFSTLTVSNMSPEDSSIYLCSVYPTGLAHQETQYFGPGTRLLVL.

This clone showed up just a few times. The V gene is TRBV5-1, the J gene TRBJ2-7; possibly TRBD1 for D (5 bases). In germline, CDR1 is SGHRS, CDR2 YFSETQ. This CDR3 has 11 amino acids. The V and J ends lost 3 bases and 7 bases respectively, with 8 bases between them. The CDR3 DNA reads TGCGCCAGCAGCTCCGCAGGGGAGCAGTACTTC. As protein: CASSSAGEQYF.

In this sample, this clone turned up once. The chain uses TRBV5-1 and TRBJ2-1, with 7 bases lining up with TRBD2. J gave up 3 bases and V 0 bases, and 6 bases lay outside the gene matches. This CDR3 has 16 residues. Germline V CDR1 and CDR2: SGHRS, YFSETQ. DNA of the CDR3: TGCGCCAGCAGCTTGGCGAGCGGGACCGTCTACAATGAGCAGTTCTTC. This gives the protein CASSLASGTVYNEQFF.

The V gene is TRBV27, the J gene TRBJ1-2; a weak D match, TRBD1 (6 bases). Per germline, CDR1 MNHEY and CDR2 SMNVEV (reference sequence). This CDR3 is built from 15 residues. Trimming took 6 bases from V and 3 from J, leaving 17 bases between them. CDR3 sequence reads: CASSSSGGGHYGYTF. The CDR3 DNA reads as TGTGCCAGCAGCTCGTCTGGGGGGGGGCACTATGGCTACACCTTC.

CDR3 amino acids: CASSPSGYGYTF. CDR3 nucleotides: TGCGCCAGCAGCCCGTCGGGGTATGGCTACACCTTC. The chain joins TRBV5-1 to TRBJ1-2, with D uncertain. The V end lost 4 bases, the J end lost 5 bases, and 9 bases lay between the germline ends. Germline CDR1 reads SGHRS; CDR2 reads YFSETQ. This CDR3 has 12 residues.

To note about this clone: This same CDR3 is encoded by further DNA sequences in the sample. The chain carries TRBV7-2 and TRBJ2-5, with TRBD2 as a possible D gene (5 bases). Germline CDR1 and CDR2: SGHTA and FQGNSA. This CDR3 is built from 15 residues. V lost 1 base and J 5 bases, leaving 14 bases between the germline ends. In DNA, the CDR3 is TGTGCCAGCAGCTTAGTATCGGGGATCGGGGAGACCCAGTACTTC. Protein sequence: CASSLVSGIGETQYF.